The clone carrying this T cell receptor beta chain was seen repeatedly, ten times or more. Between the trimmed V and J ends, which lost 1 base and 5 bases, there was a span of 14 bases. The length of the CDR3 is 14 residues. Germline V gene sequence: CDR1 DFQATT, CDR2 SNEGSKA (reference sequence). TCRdb reanalysed the RT-PCR reads using MiXCR and keeps one entry per CDR3 protein. Of more than 550,000 distinct CDR3 sequences in the sample, 12% to 15% were seen once. V and J are TRBV20-1 and TRBJ1-1; D gene unclear. The sequence was collected from a female donor in good health, serving as a healthy control. Source material: memory CD4+ T cells from blood. The CDR3: CSARVPGRKTEAFF. Written as DNA, the CDR3 is TGCAGTGCTAGAGTTCCAGGCCGGAAAACTGAAGCTTTCTTT.